This is a list of T cell receptor beta chains from one sample in a study of T-cell memory formation after mild COVID-19. TCRdb ran MiXCR on the 5' RACE reads and lists one entry per CDR3 protein. This sample carries a few hundred thousand distinct CDR3 sequences, about 23% of them seen once, and the ten largest clones take around 12%. The material sequenced was PBMCs or a T cell subset sorted from them (not recorded which). These receptor sequences come from an adult woman who had mild COVID-19 (a few samples of this study predate the infection). Cell type and time point are not known. Both conserved end residues are part of each CDR3.

v_gene: TRBV5-1
j_gene: TRBJ2-5
CDR3aa: CASSRDRGGETQYF

v_gene: TRBV20-1
j_gene: TRBJ1-6
CDR3aa: CSARVSENNSPLHF

v_gene: TRBV20-1
j_gene: TRBJ2-7
CDR3aa: CSARLLYEQYF

v_gene: TRBV6-6
j_gene: TRBJ2-7
CDR3aa: CASEAGQGAYEQYF

v_gene: TRBV29-1
j_gene: TRBJ1-3
CDR3aa: CSVWGPGNTIYF

v_gene: TRBV7-3
j_gene: TRBJ2-3
CDR3aa: CASSLSQTLGTDTQYF

v_gene: TRBV21-1
j_gene: TRBJ1-1
CDR3aa: CAGRSLREEDSGAFF

v_gene: TRBV15
j_gene: TRBJ1-2
CDR3aa: CATSREDTDYGYTF

v_gene: TRBV9
j_gene: TRBJ2-1
CDR3aa: CASSVPSGVIDEQFF

v_gene: TRBV10-3
j_gene: TRBJ2-7
CDR3aa: CATRPGQGQDEQYF

v_gene: TRBV7-9
j_gene: TRBJ1-1
CDR3aa: CASSFRTAVREAFF

v_gene: TRBV5-1
j_gene: TRBJ2-4
CDR3aa: CASSLTTGGGNIQYF

v_gene: TRBV11-3
j_gene: TRBJ1-1
CDR3aa: CASSAGQGENTEAFF

v_gene: TRBV3-1
j_gene: TRBJ2-5
CDR3aa: CASSQERFQETQYF

v_gene: TRBV27
j_gene: TRBJ2-1
CDR3aa: CASSPGKGTLNEQFF

v_gene: TRBV3-1
j_gene: TRBJ1-2
CDR3aa: CASSQSPFYGYTF

v_gene: TRBV5-6
j_gene: TRBJ2-5
CDR3aa: CASSLDQTGGGGTQYF

v_gene: TRBV7-2
j_gene: TRBJ1-1
CDR3aa: CASSFGRGVVNTEAFF

v_gene: TRBV27
j_gene: TRBJ2-1
CDR3aa: CASSPLGILQFF

v_gene: TRBV5-1
j_gene: TRBJ2-1
CDR3aa: CASSLALAGVIGDEQFF

v_gene: TRBV30
j_gene: TRBJ2-7
CDR3aa: CAWSGYNYEQYF

v_gene: TRBV5-1
j_gene: TRBJ2-2
CDR3aa: CASSLARREANTGELFF

v_gene: TRBV5-3
j_gene: TRBJ1-3
CDR3aa: CARRGSGSGNTIYF

v_gene: TRBV13
j_gene: TRBJ1-2
CDR3aa: CASSLGLTGGRYGYTF

v_gene: TRBV4-2
j_gene: TRBJ1-4
CDR3aa: CASSQDLNGASEKLFF

v_gene: TRBV4-1
j_gene: TRBJ2-7
CDR3aa: CASSQLALIYEQYF

v_gene: TRBV12-3/TRBV12-4
j_gene: TRBJ1-6
CDR3aa: CASSTQWTGDSPLHF